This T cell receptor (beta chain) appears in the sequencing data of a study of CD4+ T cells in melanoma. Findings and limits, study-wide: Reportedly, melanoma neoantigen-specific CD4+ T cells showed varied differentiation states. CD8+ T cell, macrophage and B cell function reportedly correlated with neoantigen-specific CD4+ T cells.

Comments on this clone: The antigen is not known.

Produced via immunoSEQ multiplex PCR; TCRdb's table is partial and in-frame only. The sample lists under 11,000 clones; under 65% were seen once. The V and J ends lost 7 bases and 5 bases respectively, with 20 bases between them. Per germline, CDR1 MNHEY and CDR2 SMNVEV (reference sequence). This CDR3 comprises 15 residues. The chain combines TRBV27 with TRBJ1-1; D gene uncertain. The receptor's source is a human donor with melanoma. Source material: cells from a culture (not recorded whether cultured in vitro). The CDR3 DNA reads TGTGCCAGCAAGACCCCGAGGAGGGCGGGGACTGAAGCTTTCTTT. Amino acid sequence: CASKTPRRAGTEAFF.